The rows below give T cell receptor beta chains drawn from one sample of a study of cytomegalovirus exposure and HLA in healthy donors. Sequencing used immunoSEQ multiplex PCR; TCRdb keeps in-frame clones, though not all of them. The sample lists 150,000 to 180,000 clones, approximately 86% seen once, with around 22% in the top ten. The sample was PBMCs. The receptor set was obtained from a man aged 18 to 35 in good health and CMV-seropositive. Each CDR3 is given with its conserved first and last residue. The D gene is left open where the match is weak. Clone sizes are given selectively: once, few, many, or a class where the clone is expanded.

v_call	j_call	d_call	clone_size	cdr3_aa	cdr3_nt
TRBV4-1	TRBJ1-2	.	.	CASSFQGRERNYGYTF	TGCGCCAGCAGCTTCCAAGGGAGAGAAAGAAACTATGGCTACACCTTC
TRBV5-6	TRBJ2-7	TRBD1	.	CASSLRDRGHEQYF	TGTGCCAGCAGCTTACGGGACAGGGGTCACGAGCAGTACTTC
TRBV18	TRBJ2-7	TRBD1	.	CASSEDRGPYEQYF	TGTGCCAGCTCAGAAGACAGGGGGCCCTACGAGCAGTACTTC
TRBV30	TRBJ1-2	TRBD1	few	CAWSMVTGGYGYTF	TGTGCCTGGAGTATGGTGACAGGGGGCTATGGCTACACCTTC
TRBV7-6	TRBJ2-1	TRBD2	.	CASSLATSGGEEQFF	TGTGCCAGCAGCTTAGCCACTAGCGGGGGAGAAGAGCAGTTCTTC
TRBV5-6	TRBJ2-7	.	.	CASSLEGVYYEQYF	TGTGCCAGCAGCTTGGAGGGGGTCTACTACGAGCAGTACTTC
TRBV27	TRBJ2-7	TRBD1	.	CASSSSPQGVYEQYF	TGTGCCAGCAGTTCCTCGCCACAGGGGGTCTACGAGCAGTACTTC
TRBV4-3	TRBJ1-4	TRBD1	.	CASSQDRGLGEKLFF	TGCGCCAGCAGCCAAGACAGGGGGCTCGGTGAAAAACTGTTTTTT
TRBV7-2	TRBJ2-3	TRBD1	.	CASSTDRARTDTQYF	TGTGCCAGCAGCACAGACAGGGCAAGAACAGATACGCAGTATTTT
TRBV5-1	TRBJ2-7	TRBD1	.	CASSVSGQASYEQYF	TGCGCCAGCAGCGTATCGGGACAGGCCTCCTACGAGCAGTACTTC
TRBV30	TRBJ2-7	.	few	CAWRTVAYEQYF	TGTGCCTGGAGGACAGTGGCCTACGAGCAGTACTTC
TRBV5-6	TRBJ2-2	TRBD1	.	CASSPPGTEAGELFF	TGTGCCAGCAGCCCCCCAGGGACAGAGGCAGGGGAGCTGTTTTTT
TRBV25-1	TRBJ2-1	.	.	CASSPGDAGTYNEQFF	TGTGCCAGCAGTCCCGGGGATGCGGGGACCTACAATGAGCAGTTCTTC
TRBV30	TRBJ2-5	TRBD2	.	CAWSAGLAGGGQETQYF	TGTGCCTGGAGTGCAGGATTAGCGGGAGGTGGGCAAGAGACCCAGTACTTC
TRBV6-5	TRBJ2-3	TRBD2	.	CASWDYPADTQYF	TGTGCCAGCTGGGACTATCCCGCAGATACGCAGTATTTT
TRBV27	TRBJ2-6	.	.	CASSSRGSGANVLTF	TGTGCCAGCTCTTCCCGCGGCTCAGGGGCCAACGTCCTGACTTTC
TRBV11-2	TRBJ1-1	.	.	CASSLWTANTEAFF	TGTGCCAGCAGCTTATGGACAGCGAACACTGAAGCTTTCTTT
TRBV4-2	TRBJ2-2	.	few	CASSEWVALTGELFF	TGTGCCAGCAGCGAGTGGGTAGCCCTCACCGGGGAGCTGTTTTTT
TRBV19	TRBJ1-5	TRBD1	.	CASSIEITGGSNQPQHF	TGTGCCAGTAGTATAGAGATCACAGGGGGTAGCAATCAGCCCCAGCATTTT
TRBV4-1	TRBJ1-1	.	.	CASSYRENTEAFF	TGCGCCAGCAGCTACAGGGAAAACACTGAAGCTTTCTTT
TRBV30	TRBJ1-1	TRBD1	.	CAWSAGGAEAFF	TGTGCCTGGAGTGCAGGGGGCGCCGAAGCTTTCTTT
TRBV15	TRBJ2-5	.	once	CATSRDEAVFLEGQYF	TGTGCCACCAGCAGAGATGAGGCAGTCTTTCTAGAGGGCCAGTACTTC
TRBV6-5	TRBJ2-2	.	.	CASSYSVGVTGELFF	TGTGCCAGCAGTTACTCGGTCGGGGTCACCGGGGAGCTGTTTTTT
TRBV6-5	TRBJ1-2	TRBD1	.	CASGQGARGYTF	TGTGCCAGTGGACAGGGGGCGCGAGGCTACACCTTC
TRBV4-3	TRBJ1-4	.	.	CASKDRNSEKLFF	TGCGCCAGCAAAGACAGAAACAGTGAAAAACTGTTTTTT
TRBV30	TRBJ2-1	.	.	CAWSSSGPYNEQFF	TGTGCCTGGAGTTCCAGCGGACCCTACAATGAGCAGTTCTTC
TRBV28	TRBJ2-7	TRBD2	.	CASSLMASGGLGEQYF	TGTGCCAGCAGTTTAATGGCTAGCGGGGGGTTAGGCGAGCAGTACTTC
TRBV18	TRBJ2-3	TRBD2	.	CASSRTSGFPYTDTQYF	TGTGCCAGCTCAAGGACTAGCGGCTTCCCTTACACAGATACGCAGTATTTT
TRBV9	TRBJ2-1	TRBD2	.	CASSVEGTSALSYNEQFF	TGTGCCAGCAGCGTAGAGGGGACTAGCGCGTTATCCTACAATGAGCAGTTCTTC
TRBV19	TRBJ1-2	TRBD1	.	CASSIGDSVYGYTF	TGTGCCAGTAGTATTGGGGACAGTGTCTATGGCTACACCTTC
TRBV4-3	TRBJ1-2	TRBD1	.	CASSQVSGGVGYTF	TGCGCCAGCAGCCAAGTCTCAGGGGGCGTTGGCTACACCTTC
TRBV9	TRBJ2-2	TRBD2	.	CASSGVAGGLPGELFF	TGTGCCAGCAGCGGGGTAGCGGGGGGGCTCCCCGGGGAGCTGTTTTTT
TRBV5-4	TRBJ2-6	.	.	CASISGANVLTF	TGTGCCAGCATCTCGGGGGCCAACGTCCTGACTTTC
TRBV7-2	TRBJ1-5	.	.	CASSLSPPGLPQHF	TGTGCCAGCAGCTTAAGTCCACCAGGTTTGCCCCAGCATTTT
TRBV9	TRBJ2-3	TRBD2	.	CASSVASGASTDTQYF	TGTGCCAGCAGCGTAGCTAGCGGCGCTAGCACAGATACGCAGTATTTT
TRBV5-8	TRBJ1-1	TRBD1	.	CASSPIDRVTEAFF	TGTGCCAGCAGCCCTATTGACAGGGTCACTGAAGCTTTCTTT
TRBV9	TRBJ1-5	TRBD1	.	CASTPGTGSTQPQHF	TGTGCCAGCACTCCCGGGACAGGGTCTACTCAGCCCCAGCATTTT
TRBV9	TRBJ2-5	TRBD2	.	CASSAGTRWETQYF	TGTGCCAGCAGCGCAGGGACTAGGTGGGAGACCCAGTACTTC
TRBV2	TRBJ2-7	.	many	CASSPSDNPYEQYF	TGTGCCAGCAGTCCCTCGGACAATCCCTACGAGCAGTACTTC
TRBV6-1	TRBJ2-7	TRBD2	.	CASSDRKGLAGAFYEQYF	TGTGCCAGCAGTGACCGGAAGGGCCTAGCGGGGGCTTTCTACGAGCAGTACTTC
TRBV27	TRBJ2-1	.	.	CASSLRPPGVQPYNEQFF	TGTGCCAGCAGTTTACGGCCCCCAGGGGTCCAACCATACAATGAGCAGTTCTTC
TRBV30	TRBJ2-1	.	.	CAWSERGSNEQFF	TGTGCCTGGAGTGAGAGGGGGAGTAATGAGCAGTTCTTC
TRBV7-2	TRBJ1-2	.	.	CASSYQQGSGYTF	TGTGCCAGCAGCTACCAACAGGGTTCGGGCTACACCTTC
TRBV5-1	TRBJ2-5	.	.	CASSFGSPQETQYF	TGCGCCAGCAGCTTCGGTTCCCCTCAAGAGACCCAGTACTTC
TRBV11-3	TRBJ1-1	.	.	CASSSTGTTEAFF	TGTGCCAGCAGCTCAACAGGGACCACTGAAGCTTTCTTT
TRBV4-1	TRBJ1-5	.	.	CASSQAPTGDQPQHF	TGCGCCAGCAGCCAAGCCCCTACGGGGGATCAGCCCCAGCATTTT
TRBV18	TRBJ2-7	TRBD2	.	CASSPGLAGGLDEQYF	TGTGCCAGCTCACCTGGACTAGCGGGGGGGCTTGACGAGCAGTACTTC
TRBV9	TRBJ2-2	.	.	CASSALVLGTGELFF	TGTGCCAGCAGCGCCCTAGTTCTGGGTACCGGGGAGCTGTTTTTT
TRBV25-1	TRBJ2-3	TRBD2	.	CASSDTRRGGRATDTQYF	TGTGCCAGCAGTGACACCCGCCGGGGGGGGAGGGCCACAGATACGCAGTATTTT
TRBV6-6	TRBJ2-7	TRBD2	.	CASGGRTYEQYF	TGTGCCAGCGGCGGGAGAACCTACGAGCAGTACTTC
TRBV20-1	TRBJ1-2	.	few	CSASQDGYTF	TGCAGTGCTAGTCAGGATGGCTACACCTTC
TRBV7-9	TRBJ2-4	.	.	CASRSGSGSKNIQYF	TGTGCCAGCAGATCAGGCTCAGGCTCCAAAAACATTCAGTACTTC
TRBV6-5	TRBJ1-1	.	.	CASSFRNTEAFF	TGTGCCAGCAGCTTCAGGAACACTGAAGCTTTCTTT
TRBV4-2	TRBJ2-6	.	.	CASSQPGSHSGANVLTF	TGTGCCAGCAGCCAACCGGGATCCCACTCTGGGGCCAACGTCCTGACTTTC
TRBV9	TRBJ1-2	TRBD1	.	CASSAPRGGGYTF	TGTGCCAGCAGCGCCCCTCGAGGGGGCGGCTACACCTTC
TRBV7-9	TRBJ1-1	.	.	CASSLGGLDTEAFF	TGTGCCAGCAGCTTAGGAGGGCTTGACACTGAAGCTTTCTTT
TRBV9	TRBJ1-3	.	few	CASSAFGIGTIYF	TGTGCCAGCAGCGCATTCGGGATTGGCACCATATATTTT